This T cell receptor (beta chain) was identified in a study of cytomegalovirus exposure and HLA in healthy donors. PCR amplification relied on 60 Vbeta primers (plus 13 Jbeta primers). The authors' processing: A later analysis counted approximately 80 million unique TCR beta chains, around 10 million shared. Profiled with immunoSEQ multiplex PCR; TCRdb holds only in-frame clones, not every one. That table supplies the V and J calls and clone size; D and trimming were determined from the DNA. The sample comprises fewer than 250,000 clones, around 73% of which are singletons, and about 3.8% rests with the top ten. Trimming took 7 bases from V and 6 from J, leaving 19 bases between them. Looked up from germline, CDR1 is LNHDA and CDR2 is SQIVND (reference sequence). This CDR3 has 15 amino acids.

The receptor was isolated from a male donor in good health and CMV-seronegative. Input material: PBMCs. The chain is built from TRBV19 and TRBJ2-1; D possibly corresponds to TRBD1 (5 bases). For the CDR3, the DNA is TGTGCCAGTACCCTTCTGAGGCAGGGTGGCAATGAGCAGTTCTTC. Residues: CASTLLRQGGNEQFF.